Listed below are T cell receptor beta chains from one sample, sequenced in a study of T cell responses to AZD1222 COVID-19 vaccine. Profiling relied on immunoSEQ multiplex PCR, and the TCRdb table lists in-frame clones only, not all of them. The sample lists about 150,000 clones; about nine tenths were seen once. This specimen consisted of peripheral blood, obtained 28 days after the second AZD1222 dose. These receptors were taken from an adult who received the AZD1222 COVID-19 vaccine. CDR3s include the opening cysteine and the closing phenylalanine or tryptophan. The order of the fields is clone size, V gene, J gene, D gene, CDR3 length, CDR3 protein, CDR3 DNA. D genes are given only for firm matches. Part of the rows lack a size; the others show once, few, many or a class for expanded clones.

size: .; V: TRBV6-5; J: TRBJ1-6; D: .; length: 15; CDR3: CASSYSEGIGSPLHF; DNA: TGTGCCAGCAGTTACTCCGAGGGCATCGGGTCGCCCCTCCACTTT
size: .; V: TRBV18; J: TRBJ1-1; D: .; length: 14; CDR3: CASSPKTGNTEAFF; DNA: TGTGCCAGCTCACCCAAGACAGGAAACACTGAAGCTTTCTTT
size: .; V: TRBV4-3; J: TRBJ1-2; D: .; length: 18; CDR3: CASSQGRLLEGPSYGYTF; DNA: TGCGCCAGCAGCCAAGGCCGGCTCCTCGAGGGGCCCTCCTATGGCTACACCTTC
size: few; V: TRBV21-1; J: TRBJ2-3; D: .; length: 15; CDR3: CASSMMRISTDTQYF; DNA: TGTGCCAGCAGCATGATGAGGATTAGCACAGATACGCAGTATTTT
size: .; V: TRBV29-1; J: TRBJ1-3; D: TRBD1; length: 14; CDR3: CSVNWDSSGNTIYF; DNA: TGCAGCGTTAATTGGGACAGCTCTGGAAACACCATATATTTT
size: few; V: TRBV10-3; J: TRBJ2-7; D: .; length: 14; CDR3: CAIRETPQSYEQYF; DNA: TGTGCCATCAGAGAGACACCCCAGTCCTACGAGCAGTACTTC
size: .; V: TRBV9; J: TRBJ1-5; D: TRBD1; length: 15; CDR3: CASSATGGHNQPQHF; DNA: TGTGCCAGCAGCGCGACAGGGGGGCACAATCAGCCCCAGCATTTT
size: .; V: TRBV7-9; J: TRBJ2-7; D: .; length: 13; CDR3: CASSFMGAYEQYF; DNA: TGTGCCAGCAGCTTCATGGGTGCCTACGAGCAGTACTTC
size: .; V: TRBV18; J: TRBJ2-1; D: TRBD2; length: 13; CDR3: CASSGTSGNEQFF; DNA: TGTGCCAGCTCTGGGACTAGCGGCAATGAGCAGTTCTTC
size: .; V: TRBV4-3; J: TRBJ1-5; D: .; length: 16; CDR3: CASSQDRAGVNQPQHF; DNA: TGCGCCAGCAGCCAAGATAGGGCAGGAGTCAATCAGCCCCAGCATTTT
size: once; V: TRBV6-6; J: TRBJ1-5; D: .; length: 15; CDR3: CASSYIAGFDQPQHF; DNA: TGTGCCAGCAGTTATATCGCGGGCTTTGATCAGCCCCAGCATTTT
size: .; V: TRBV11-2; J: TRBJ2-7; D: .; length: 14; CDR3: CASSPSGGPYEQYF; DNA: TGTGCCAGCAGCCCCTCGGGGGGCCCCTACGAGCAGTACTTC
size: .; V: TRBV27; J: TRBJ1-6; D: .; length: 13; CDR3: CASSPQGLRSLHF; DNA: TGTGCCAGCAGTCCACAGGGTCTCAGGTCCCTCCACTTT
size: .; V: TRBV5-1; J: TRBJ2-5; D: TRBD2; length: 19; CDR3: CASSLGLAGGMGDQETQYF; DNA: TGCGCCAGCAGCTTGGGGCTAGCGGGAGGGATGGGAGACCAAGAGACCCAGTACTTC
size: .; V: TRBV28; J: TRBJ1-6; D: .; length: 15; CDR3: CASSRAMSHNSPLHF; DNA: TGTGCCAGCAGTCGAGCCATGTCGCATAATTCACCCCTCCACTTT
size: .; V: TRBV27; J: TRBJ2-5; D: TRBD2; length: 16; CDR3: CASSLTTGGGGETQYF; DNA: TGTGCCAGCAGCCTTACTACCGGGGGGGGTGGAGAGACCCAGTACTTC
size: .; V: TRBV29-1; J: TRBJ2-5; D: TRBD2; length: 12; CDR3: CSLSGGIETQYF; DNA: TGCAGCCTCTCGGGGGGGATAGAGACCCAGTACTTC
size: few; V: TRBV11-2; J: TRBJ1-1; D: .; length: 11; CDR3: CATARGTEAFF; DNA: TGTGCCACCGCTCGGGGGACAGAAGCTTTCTTT
size: .; V: TRBV6-2/TRBV6-3; J: TRBJ2-5; D: .; length: 14; CDR3: CASSYSPSGGTQYF; DNA: TGTGCCAGCAGTTACTCTCCCTCTGGGGGGACCCAGTACTTC
size: .; V: TRBV10-2; J: TRBJ1-5; D: .; length: 14; CDR3: CASSESNGYQPQHF; DNA: TGCGCCAGCAGTGAGTCTAATGGATATCAGCCCCAGCATTTT
size: .; V: TRBV9; J: TRBJ1-2; D: .; length: 16; CDR3: CASSVEGAGTTYGYTF; DNA: TGTGCCAGCAGCGTAGAGGGCGCAGGTACAACTTATGGCTACACCTTC
size: .; V: TRBV5-5; J: TRBJ1-2; D: .; length: 12; CDR3: CASSLQTYGYTF; DNA: TGTGCCAGCAGCCTACAGACCTATGGCTACACCTTC
size: .; V: TRBV7-2; J: TRBJ2-3; D: .; length: 14; CDR3: CASSSGGYTDTQYF; DNA: TGTGCCAGCAGCTCCGGGGGATACACAGATACGCAGTATTTT
size: once; V: TRBV19; J: TRBJ1-6; D: TRBD1; length: 16; CDR3: CASSRNRDRWDSPLHF; DNA: TGTGCCAGTAGTAGAAACAGGGACAGGTGGGATTCACCCCTCCACTTT
size: .; V: TRBV5-1; J: TRBJ2-1; D: TRBD2; length: 15; CDR3: CASQTSGGTYNEQFF; DNA: TGCGCCAGCCAGACTAGCGGGGGAACCTACAATGAGCAGTTCTTC
size: .; V: TRBV5-1; J: TRBJ2-7; D: .; length: 13; CDR3: CASSYDGSYEQYF; DNA: TGCGCCAGCAGCTATGACGGCTCCTACGAGCAGTACTTC
size: .; V: TRBV27; J: TRBJ2-1; D: .; length: 16; CDR3: CASSLSPGTAYNEQFF; DNA: TGTGCCAGCAGTTTATCCCCAGGAACCGCCTACAATGAGCAGTTCTTC
size: .; V: TRBV5-4; J: TRBJ2-7; D: .; length: 13; CDR3: CASSAGNTYEQYF; DNA: TGTGCCAGCAGCGCCGGGAACACCTACGAGCAGTACTTC
size: once; V: TRBV10-3; J: TRBJ2-5; D: TRBD2; length: 16; CDR3: CAISEDLAGVGETQYF; DNA: TGTGCCATCAGTGAGGACCTAGCGGGAGTTGGGGAGACCCAGTACTTC
size: .; V: TRBV4-1; J: TRBJ2-1; D: TRBD2; length: 16; CDR3: CASSHRGAGVGNEQFF; DNA: TGCGCCAGCAGCCACCGAGGAGCGGGAGTGGGGAATGAGCAGTTCTTC
size: once; V: TRBV9; J: TRBJ2-3; D: .; length: 17; CDR3: CASSQQQYGDRQDTQYF; DNA: TGTGCCAGCAGCCAACAACAGTATGGGGACCGGCAAGATACGCAGTATTTT